Sequencing of this T cell receptor beta chain was carried out in a study of T cell responses to AZD1222 COVID-19 vaccine (dated by TCRdb to 2020 to 2022). Turning to the overall study: A total of just over 230 trial participants underwent TCR sequencing, of whom under 220 had received two doses of AZD1222 and about 25 had received two doses of the MenACWY control vaccine. Trial participants were enrolled by age into subgroups of 18-55, 56-69 and 70-plus years, and around 140, 26 and 57 TCR-sequenced participants, respectively, were included in these subgroups.

What the study reported, not specific to this receptor: No day 14 peak-response samples were available, so repertoires were characterized only after the peak T cell response. Conclusions about previously exposed vaccinees were limited because only a handful of AZD1222 recipients were SARS-CoV-2 seropositive at baseline. Reportedly, almost half of the unique spike-specific TCRs recognized epitopes lying outside the regions that are mutated in the B.1.351 and B.1.1.7 variants. The 56-69-year group was small, and its depth increase did not reach significance, likely because of low power. After two AZD1222 doses, both the breadth and the depth of spike-specific TCRs were significantly higher than at day 0 and than in MenACWY recipients. Participants were mostly white British, with more females than males. The authors suggested clonal diversity may have been underestimated. The whole spike protein was spanned by vaccine-associated CD4 TCRs, and dominant responses were seen in regions 160-218 and 743-854.

Regarding this clone: No cognate antigen has been identified for it. Base quality data are lacking; no much larger clone is found one base away.

The sample's time point label is to be understood as: about 28 days (+/-7) after the second vaccine dose. AZD1222 recipients with second doses at about 4 weeks or about 12 weeks were pooled, because spike-specific TCR depth and breadth did not differ between schedules. Vaccinee samples were obtained from the UK trials COV001 and COV002, which included a single-blind randomized controlled phase 2/3 trial of AZD1222 (ChAdOx1 nCoV-19) in healthy adults. Trial participant PBMC samples were collected at day 0 and day 28 after the second dose for TCRbeta chain sequencing. Trimming leaves V shorter by 2 bases and J shorter by 9 bases, with the junction holding 4 bases beyond the gene matches. Counted from cysteine to phenylalanine, this CDR3 has 14 amino acids. The entry retains the CDR3 DNA only, 42 bases that are in frame from base 1. Based on the germline V gene, the CDR1 and CDR2 sequences are SGHDT and YYEEEE.

The CDR3 regions of human TCRbeta chains were subjected to immunosequencing. As for the authors' bioinformatics: Repertoire TCRs were checked for matches against a reference library of SARS-CoV-2-specific TCRs that had been generated using the MIRA antigen-specificity platform. Breadth meant the fraction of unique TCRs that were SARS-CoV-2-associated, whereas depth meant the fraction of total T cells that were SARS-CoV-2-associated. Using the MIRA data, every spike-specific TCR was mapped to the spike region that the TCR reacted to and assigned to either a CD4 or a CD8 class. Log10-transformed breadth and depth values were compared by one-way ANOVA with Sidak's multiple comparisons tests. The table was pulled from immuneACCESS by TCRdb, which kept in-frame rearrangements only. Such tables lose some clones; where checked, under half of the loss comes from unresolved V genes, and the rest has no known cause. That table gives V, J and clone size, and the DNA gave D and trimming. A total of about 140,000 clones appear in this sample, about 86% of them only once. The top ten clonotypes cover approximately 5.4% of the sample.

Recombination connected TRBV5-6 to TRBJ1-4, and 10 bases in between align with TRBD1. The material sequenced was peripheral blood, taken 28 days after the second AZD1222 dose. This sequence originates from an adult who received the AZD1222 COVID-19 vaccine. The CDR3 amino acid sequence is: CASSFRDRGQKLFF. DNA sequence: TGTGCCAGCAGCTTCCGGGACAGGGGACAAAAACTGTTTTTT.